This TCR beta chain was profiled in a study of blood T cell repertoires in COVID-19. Study-wide background: The United States, Italy and Spain provided the acute and convalescent COVID-19 samples.

Measured with immunoSEQ multiplex PCR; TCRdb has only the in-frame clones, and not every one. This sample has about 180,000 clones, with roughly 88% found just once. With 6 bases removed from V and 3 bases from J, the gap between germline ends came to 17 bases. Germline V gives CDR1 LGHDT, CDR2 YNNKEL (reference sequence). The CDR3 runs to 15 residues. Sequenced: peripheral blood. The receptor was derived from a woman aged 80 or over with acute or convalescent COVID-19. The V call is TRBV3-1 (or the pseudogene TRBV3-2), the J call TRBJ1-2; no definite D call. Here the CDR3 DNA reads TGTGCCAGCAGTCCAACCCACGGTAGTGACTATGGCTACACCTTC. Protein: CASSPTHGSDYGYTF.